The 19 T cell receptor beta chains below come from one sample, sequenced in a study of beta chain features in type 1 diabetes. What was sequenced were expressed TCRB transcripts, since all of the isolated RNA had been reverse transcribed. Measured with immunoSEQ multiplex PCR; TCRdb has only the in-frame clones, and not every one. The sample records over 500,000 clones, about 16% being singletons. The sample comprised naive CD4+ T cells from blood. Source of these receptors: a young man in good health.

The chain employs TRBV7-3 and TRBJ2-7; 9 bases are a match to TRBD2. V shed 2 bases, J shed 0 bases, and the junction held 8 bases outside the gene matches. Germline assignment: CDR1 SGHTA and CDR2 FQGTGA. CDR3 length: 17 amino acids. The CDR3 region is CASSLRLAGSSSYEQYF. CDR3 nucleotide sequence: TGTGCCAGCAGCTTACGGCTAGCGGGGTCCAGCTCCTACGAGCAGTACTTC.

The chain employs TRBV5-1 and TRBJ2-7; TRBD1 agrees at 7 bases. Germline assignment: CDR1 SGHRS and CDR2 YFSETQ. The CDR3 spans 16 residues. Germline trimming cut 4 bases from V and 4 bases from J; bases unmatched to any gene: 14. The CDR3 DNA reads as TGCGCCAGCAGCATCCGTCCCGGAGACAGGGTTTACGAGCAGTACTTC. Protein: CASSIRPGDRVYEQYF. The full variable domain, with the rest looked up from reference TRBV5-1 and TRBJ2-7, is KAGVTQTPRYLIKTRGQQVTLSCSPISGHRSVSWYQQTPGQGLQFLFEYFSETQRNKGNFPGRFSGRQFSNSRSEMNVSTLELGDSALYLCASSIRPGDRVYEQYFGPGTRLTVT.

This clone was observed once. This chain joins TRBV9 and TRBJ1-3, with a possible D match to TRBD1 (6 bases). Trimming left V 6 bases short and J 2 bases short, with 9 bases between. This CDR3 has 13 residues. CDR1 and CDR2 from the germline V gene are SGDLS and YYNGEE. The CDR3 nucleotides are TGTGCCAGCACAGGGGACCCTGGAAACACCATATATTTT. Protein sequence: CASTGDPGNTIYF.

The chain employs TRBV30 and TRBJ1-1; D call uncertain. The ends were cut back, 0 bases at V and 11 bases at J, with 10 bases in the middle. Germline V lookup: CDR1 GTSNPN, CDR2 SVGIG (reference sequence). The CDR3 loop spans 11 amino acids. The CDR3 bases are TGTGCCTGGAGTGTGGGCCTCCGGGCTTTCTTT. It yields the protein CAWSVGLRAFF.

The chain has TRBV11-3 and TRBJ2-1, with 7 nucleotides matching TRBD2. Germline V CDR1 and CDR2: SGHNT, YENEEA. This CDR3 region has 17 residues. The V segment lost 5 bases and the J segment 2 bases; nucleotides outside the gene matches: 12. This CDR3 is CASSSGASRGTYNEQFF. The CDR3 DNA follows: TGTGCCAGCAGCAGCGGGGCGAGCCGGGGCACCTACAATGAGCAGTTCTTC.

With regard to this clone: Other DNA sequences in the sample encode the same CDR3. The gene calls are TRBV5-1 and TRBJ2-3, with 11 bases lining up with TRBD1. The V segment lost 2 bases and the J segment 6 bases; nucleotides outside the gene matches: 2. Germline CDR1 is SGHRS and CDR2 is YFSETQ. The length of the CDR3 is 14 residues. This CDR3 is CASSFGQGADTQYF. CDR3 in DNA: TGCGCCAGCAGCTTTGGACAGGGGGCGGATACGCAGTATTTT. Full variable domain (missing parts from reference TRBV5-1 and TRBJ2-3): KAGVTQTPRYLIKTRGQQVTLSCSPISGHRSVSWYQQTPGQGLQFLFEYFSETQRNKGNFPGRFSGRQFSNSRSEMNVSTLELGDSALYLCASSFGQGADTQYFGPGTRLTVL.

There are a few counts of this clone. The genes are TRBV4-2 and TRBJ1-5; 9 positions agree with TRBD1. V gave up 4 bases and J gave up 0 bases; unmatched junction bases: 7. Germline CDR1 LGHNA, CDR2 YNFKEQ. This CDR3 contains 17 residues. CDR3 amino acids: CASSPEQGANSNQPQHF. The CDR3 DNA follows: TGTGCCAGCAGCCCTGAACAGGGGGCGAATAGCAATCAGCCCCAGCATTTT.

With respect to this clone: The same CDR3 also results from other DNA sequences found in this sample. V gene TRBV5-4 combines with J gene TRBJ1-2; 7 bases agree with TRBD1. The V gene's germline CDR1 is SGHNT and CDR2 YYREEE (reference sequence). CDR3 length: 14 amino acids. J was trimmed by 4 bases and V by 0 bases; bases with no gene match: 3. The chain's CDR3 is CASSLGQGAYGYTF. The CDR3 nucleotides are TGTGCCAGCAGCTTGGGACAGGGTGCCTATGGCTACACCTTC.

The V and J genes are TRBV6-5 and TRBJ2-7; TRBD2 is a possible D gene (5 bases). Germline CDR1 reads MNHEY; CDR2 reads SVGAGI. V shed 0 bases and J shed 3 bases, with 12 bases lying between them. The CDR3 covers 15 residues. CDR3 in amino acids: CASSYSNRGLYEQYF. For the CDR3, the DNA is TGTGCCAGCAGTTACTCGAATCGGGGTCTCTACGAGCAGTACTTC.

This clone was seen a few times. This chain uses TRBV19 with TRBJ2-2; D not resolved. Trimming removed 7 bases at V and 6 bases at J, with 9 bases between. Germline loops: CDR1 LNHDA, CDR2 SQIVND (reference sequence). The CDR3 loop spans 12 amino acids. The CDR3 DNA reads TGTGCCAGTATCCGGTCCCCCGGGGAGCTGTTTTTT. This gives the protein CASIRSPGELFF. Combining the CDR3 with reference TRBV19 and TRBJ2-2 gives the whole variable domain DGGITQSPKYLFRKEGQNVTLSCEQNLNHDAMYWYRQDPGQGLRLIYYSQIVNDFQKGDIAEGYSVSREKKESFPLTVTSAQKNPTAFYLCASIRSPGELFFGEGSRLTVL.

This clone has a handful of counts. Sequence at one end of the junction differs from germline and may be a read error. This chain joins TRBV4-2 and TRBJ1-1, with D possibly TRBD1 on 5 matching bases. The CDR3 is 18 residues long. The germline CDR1 and CDR2 sequences are LGHNA and YNFKEQ. CDR3 bases: TGTGCCAGCAACCAAGGGGTGGGCAGGGAAAGCAAGAACACTGAAGCTTTCTTT. Amino acids: CASNQGVGRESKNTEAFF.

The CDR3 region has the DNA TGTGCCAGCAGAGGACAGGGAGGCAAAAACATTCAGTACTTC. It is translated as CASRGQGGKNIQYF. The V call is TRBV6-1, the J call TRBJ2-4, with TRBD1 matching 8 bases. Germline CDR1 and CDR2: MNHNS and SASEGT. J was trimmed by 3 bases and V by 6 bases; bases with no gene match: 4. This CDR3 region has 14 residues.

This clone was picked up a small number of times. This chain links TRBV9 with TRBJ1-1, with D unclear. Germline CDR1 and CDR2: SGDLS and YYNGEE. V was clipped by 0 bases and J by 4 bases, with 4 bases between them. The CDR3 is 12 residues long. CDR3 DNA: TGTGCCAGCAGCGTAGATGGCACTGAAGCTTTCTTT. Protein sequence: CASSVDGTEAFF.

This clone was observed a few times. The J gene is TRBJ1-5, the V gene TRBV30, with TRBD1 identical over 8 bases. The ends lost 3 bases at V and 2 bases at J; junction bases unmatched: 6. The CDR3 has 15 amino acids. Per germline, CDR1 GTSNPN and CDR2 SVGIG (reference sequence). The CDR3 DNA is TGTGCCTGGAGATCAGGGGGCGCGGGCAATCAGCCCCAGCATTTT. Encoded protein: CAWRSGGAGNQPQHF.

Of note for this clone: A junction boundary mismatches the germline segment, possibly from a read error. The chain links TRBV11-3 to TRBJ1-1; D gene uncertain. The germline V gene has CDR1 SGHNT and CDR2 YENEEA. The CDR3 is 9 amino acids. CDR3 coding DNA: TGTGCCAGCAGCTTAGAGTCCCGATTT. Translation gives CASSLESRF.

This chain joins TRBV14 and TRBJ1-1, with D maybe TRBD1 (6 bases). The V end lost 4 bases, the J end lost 5 bases, and 17 bases lay between the germline ends. The CDR3 covers 15 residues. Germline values: CDR1 SGHDN, CDR2 FVKESK. CDR3 amino acids: CASSRLGGYLTEAFF. CDR3 nucleotide sequence: TGTGCCAGCAGCCGCTTAGGGGGTTATTTGACTGAAGCTTTCTTT.

This chain connects TRBV18 to TRBJ2-7; TRBD1 agrees at 7 bases. The CDR3 is made up of 14 amino acids. V was pared by 0 bases and J by 3 bases, with 2 bases of the junction left unmatched. Per the germline V gene, CDR1 is KGHSH and CDR2 is LQKENI. The DNA for the CDR3 is TGTGCCAGCTCACCACCCGGGACAGACTACGAGCAGTACTTC. Its protein is CASSPPGTDYEQYF.

The CDR3 loop is CASSPQNTGELFF. CDR3 nucleotides: TGTGCCAGCTCACCACAGAACACCGGGGAGCTGTTTTTT. The V and J genes are TRBV18 and TRBJ2-2; no clear D. The CDR3 sequence is 13 residues long. The germline V gene has CDR1 KGHSH and CDR2 LQKENI. Trimming stripped 1 base from V and 1 base from J, with 1 base between.

The sample holds a few counts of this clone. The rearrangement uses TRBV5-6 and TRBJ2-5; D call uncertain. Deletions cut 4 bases from V and 2 bases from J, with 12 bases between. CDR3 length: 14 residues. The germline V gene encodes CDR1 SGHDT and CDR2 YYEEEE. The CDR3 DNA follows: TGTGCCAGCAGCCGTGGCGATTGGCAAGAGACCCAGTACTTC. Amino acids: CASSRGDWQETQYF.